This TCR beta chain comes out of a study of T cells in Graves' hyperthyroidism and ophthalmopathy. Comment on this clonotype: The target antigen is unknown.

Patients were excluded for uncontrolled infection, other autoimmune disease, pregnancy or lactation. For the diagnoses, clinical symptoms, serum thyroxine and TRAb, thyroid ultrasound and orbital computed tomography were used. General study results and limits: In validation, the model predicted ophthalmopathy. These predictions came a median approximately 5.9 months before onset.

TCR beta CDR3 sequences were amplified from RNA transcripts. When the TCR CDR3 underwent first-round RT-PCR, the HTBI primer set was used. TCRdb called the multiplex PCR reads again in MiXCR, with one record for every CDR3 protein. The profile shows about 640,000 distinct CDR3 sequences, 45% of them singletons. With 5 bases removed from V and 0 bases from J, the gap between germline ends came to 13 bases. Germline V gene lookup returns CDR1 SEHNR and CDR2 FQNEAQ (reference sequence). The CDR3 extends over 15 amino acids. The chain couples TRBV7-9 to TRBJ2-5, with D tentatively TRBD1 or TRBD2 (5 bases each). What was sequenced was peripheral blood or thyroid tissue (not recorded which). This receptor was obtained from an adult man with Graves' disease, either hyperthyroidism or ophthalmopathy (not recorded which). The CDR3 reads CASSRTGTDQETQYF. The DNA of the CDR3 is TGTGCCAGCAGCCGAACTGGGACGGACCAAGAGACCCAGTACTTC.